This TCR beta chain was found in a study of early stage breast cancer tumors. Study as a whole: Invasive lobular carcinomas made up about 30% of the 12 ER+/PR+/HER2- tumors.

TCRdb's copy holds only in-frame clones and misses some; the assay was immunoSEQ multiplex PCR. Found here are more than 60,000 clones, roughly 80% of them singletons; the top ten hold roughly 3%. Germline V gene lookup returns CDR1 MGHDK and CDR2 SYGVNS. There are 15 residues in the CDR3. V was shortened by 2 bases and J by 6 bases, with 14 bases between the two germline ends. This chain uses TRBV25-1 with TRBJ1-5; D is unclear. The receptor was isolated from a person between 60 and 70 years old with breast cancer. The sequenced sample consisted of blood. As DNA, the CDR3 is TGTGCCAGCAGTGAAAATCCAGGAGTTAGTCAGCCCCAGCATTTT. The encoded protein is CASSENPGVSQPQHF. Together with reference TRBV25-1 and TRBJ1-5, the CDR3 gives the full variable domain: EADIYQTPRYLVIGTGKKITLECSQTMGHDKMYWYQQDPGMELHLIHYSYGVNSTEKGDLSSESTVSRIRTEHFPLTLESARPSHTSQYLCASSENPGVSQPQHFGDGTRLSIL.